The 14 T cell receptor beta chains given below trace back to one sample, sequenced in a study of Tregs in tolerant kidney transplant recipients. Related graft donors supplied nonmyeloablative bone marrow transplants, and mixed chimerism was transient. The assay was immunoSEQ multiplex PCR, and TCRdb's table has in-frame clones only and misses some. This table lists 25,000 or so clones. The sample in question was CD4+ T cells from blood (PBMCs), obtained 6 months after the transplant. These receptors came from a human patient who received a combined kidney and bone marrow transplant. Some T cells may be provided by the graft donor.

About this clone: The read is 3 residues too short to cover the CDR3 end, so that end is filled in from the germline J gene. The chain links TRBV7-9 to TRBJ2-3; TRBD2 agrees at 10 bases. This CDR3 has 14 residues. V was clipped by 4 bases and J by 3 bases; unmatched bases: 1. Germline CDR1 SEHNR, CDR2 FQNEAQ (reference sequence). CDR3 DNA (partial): TGTGCCAGCAGCTCGACTAGCGGGACAGATACG. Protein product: CASSSTSGTDT. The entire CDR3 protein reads CASSSTSGTDTQYF.

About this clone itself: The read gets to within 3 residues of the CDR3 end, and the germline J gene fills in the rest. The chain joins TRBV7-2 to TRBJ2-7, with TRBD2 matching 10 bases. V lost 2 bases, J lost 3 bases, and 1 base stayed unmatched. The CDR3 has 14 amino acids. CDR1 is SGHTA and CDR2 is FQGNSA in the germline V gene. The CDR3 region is CASSLLAGGYEQYF. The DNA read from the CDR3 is TGTGCCAGCAGCTTATTAGCGGGAGGCTACGAG. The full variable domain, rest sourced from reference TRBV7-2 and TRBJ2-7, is GAGVSQSPSNKVTEKGKDVELRCDPISGHTALYWYRQSLGQGLEFLIYFQGNSAPDKSGLPSDRFSAERTGGSVSTLTIQRTQQEDSAVYLCASSLLAGGYEQYFGPGTRLTVT.

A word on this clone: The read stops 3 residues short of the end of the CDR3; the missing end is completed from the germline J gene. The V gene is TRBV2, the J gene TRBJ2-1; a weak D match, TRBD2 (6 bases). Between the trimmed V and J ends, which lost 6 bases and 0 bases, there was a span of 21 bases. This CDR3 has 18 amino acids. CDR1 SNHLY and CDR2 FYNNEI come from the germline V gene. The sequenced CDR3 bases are TGTGCCAGCAGCCCCATGTGGCTAGCGATACGCTCCTACAATGAG. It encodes CASSPMWLAIRSYNE. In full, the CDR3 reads CASSPMWLAIRSYNEQFF.

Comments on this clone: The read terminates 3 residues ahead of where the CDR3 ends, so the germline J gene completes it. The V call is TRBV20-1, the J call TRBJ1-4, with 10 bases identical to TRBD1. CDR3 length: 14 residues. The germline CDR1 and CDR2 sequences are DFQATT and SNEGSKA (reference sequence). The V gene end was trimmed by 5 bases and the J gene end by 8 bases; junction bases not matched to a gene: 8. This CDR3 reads CSAVRQGAREKLFF. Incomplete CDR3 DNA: TGCAGTGCTGTAAGACAGGGGGCACGGGAAAAA.

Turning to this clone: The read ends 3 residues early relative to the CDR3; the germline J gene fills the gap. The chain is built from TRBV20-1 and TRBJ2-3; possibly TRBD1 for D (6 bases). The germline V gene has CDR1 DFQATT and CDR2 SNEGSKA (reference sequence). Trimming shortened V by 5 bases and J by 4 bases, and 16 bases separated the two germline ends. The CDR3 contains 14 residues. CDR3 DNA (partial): TGCAGTGCTCTCGGGACATTGTCCCCAGATACG. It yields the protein CSALGTLSPDT. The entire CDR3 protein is CSALGTLSPDTQYF.

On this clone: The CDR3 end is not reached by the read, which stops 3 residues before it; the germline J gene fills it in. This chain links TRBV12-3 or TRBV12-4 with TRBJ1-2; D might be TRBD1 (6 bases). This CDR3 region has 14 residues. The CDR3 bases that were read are TGTGCCAGCAGTTCTAGCGGGGGCCGGGGGGGC. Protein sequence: CASSSSGGRGG. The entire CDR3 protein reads CASSSSGGRGGYTF.

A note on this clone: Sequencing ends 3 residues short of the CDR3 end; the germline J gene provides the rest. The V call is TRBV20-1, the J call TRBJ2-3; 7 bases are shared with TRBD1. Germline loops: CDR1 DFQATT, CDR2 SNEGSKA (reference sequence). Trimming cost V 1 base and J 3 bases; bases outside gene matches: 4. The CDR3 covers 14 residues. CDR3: CSARGGTATDTQYF. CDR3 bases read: TGCAGTGCTAGAGGTGGGACAGCGACAGATACG.

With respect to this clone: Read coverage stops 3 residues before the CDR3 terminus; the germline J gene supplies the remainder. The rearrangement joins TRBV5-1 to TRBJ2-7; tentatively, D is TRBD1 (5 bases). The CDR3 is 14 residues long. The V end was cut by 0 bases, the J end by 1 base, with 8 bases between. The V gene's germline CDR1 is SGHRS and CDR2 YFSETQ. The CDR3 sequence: CASSLAYRSYEQYF. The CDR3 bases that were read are TGCGCCAGCAGCTTGGCCTACAGGTCCTACGAG.

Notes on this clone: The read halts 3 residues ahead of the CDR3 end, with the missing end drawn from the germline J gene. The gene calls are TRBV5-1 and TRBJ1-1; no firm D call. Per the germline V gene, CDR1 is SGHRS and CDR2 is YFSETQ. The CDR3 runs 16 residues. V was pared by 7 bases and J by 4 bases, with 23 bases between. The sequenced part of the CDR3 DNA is TGCGCCAGCCGCCCAGGCAGGCGGGATAGGGCCACTGAA. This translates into CASRPGRRDRATE. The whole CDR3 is CASRPGRRDRATEAFF.

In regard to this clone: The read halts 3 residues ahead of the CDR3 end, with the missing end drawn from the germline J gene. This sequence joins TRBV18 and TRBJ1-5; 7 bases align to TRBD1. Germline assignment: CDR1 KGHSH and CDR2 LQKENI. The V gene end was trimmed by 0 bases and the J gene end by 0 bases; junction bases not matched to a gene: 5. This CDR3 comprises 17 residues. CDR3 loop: CASSPPGGRGSNQPQHF. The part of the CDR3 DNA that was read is TGTGCCAGCTCACCACCAGGGGGCAGGGGTAGCAATCAGCCC.

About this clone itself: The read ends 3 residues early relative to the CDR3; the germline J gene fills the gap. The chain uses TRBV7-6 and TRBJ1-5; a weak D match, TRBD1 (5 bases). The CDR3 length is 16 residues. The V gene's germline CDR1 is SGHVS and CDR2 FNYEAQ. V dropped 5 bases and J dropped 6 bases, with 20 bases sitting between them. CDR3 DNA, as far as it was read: TGTGCCAGCAGCCCCTACTCTGCCAGGGAAGGTCAGCCC. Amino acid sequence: CASSPYSAREGQP. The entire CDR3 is CASSPYSAREGQPQHF.

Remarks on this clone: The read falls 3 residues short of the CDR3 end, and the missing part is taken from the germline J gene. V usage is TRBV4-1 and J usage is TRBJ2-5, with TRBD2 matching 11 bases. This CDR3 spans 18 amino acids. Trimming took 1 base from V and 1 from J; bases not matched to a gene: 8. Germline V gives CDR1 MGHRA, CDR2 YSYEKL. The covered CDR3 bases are TGCGCCAGCAGCCAAGTACTTCGGGGACTAGCGGTCCAAGAGACC. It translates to CASSQVLRGLAVQET. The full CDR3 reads CASSQVLRGLAVQETQYF.

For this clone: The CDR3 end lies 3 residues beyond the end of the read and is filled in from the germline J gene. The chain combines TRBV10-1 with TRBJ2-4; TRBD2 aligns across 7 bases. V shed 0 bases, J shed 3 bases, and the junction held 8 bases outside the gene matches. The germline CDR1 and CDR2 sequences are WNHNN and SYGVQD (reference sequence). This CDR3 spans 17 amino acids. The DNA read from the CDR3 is TGCGCCAGCAGTGAGTCCAGAACGGGGGGACTCAAAAACATT. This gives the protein CASSESRTGGLKNI. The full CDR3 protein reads CASSESRTGGLKNIQYF.

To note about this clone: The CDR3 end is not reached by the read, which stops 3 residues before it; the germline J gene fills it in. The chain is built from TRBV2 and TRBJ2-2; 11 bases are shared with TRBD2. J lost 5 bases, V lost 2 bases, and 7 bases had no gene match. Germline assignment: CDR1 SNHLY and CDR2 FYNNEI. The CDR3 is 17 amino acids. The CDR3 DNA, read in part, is TGTGCCAGCAGTGAAAACCTAGCGGGGGGTAGGACCGGGGAG. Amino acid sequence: CASSENLAGGRTGE. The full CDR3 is CASSENLAGGRTGELFF.